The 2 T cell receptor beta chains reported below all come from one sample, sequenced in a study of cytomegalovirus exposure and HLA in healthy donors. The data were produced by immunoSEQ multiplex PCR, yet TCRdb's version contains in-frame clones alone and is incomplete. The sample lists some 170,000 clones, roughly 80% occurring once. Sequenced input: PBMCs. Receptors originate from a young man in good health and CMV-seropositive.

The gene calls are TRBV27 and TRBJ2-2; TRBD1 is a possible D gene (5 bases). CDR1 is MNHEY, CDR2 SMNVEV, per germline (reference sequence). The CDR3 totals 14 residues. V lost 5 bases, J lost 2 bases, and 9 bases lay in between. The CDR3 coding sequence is TGTGCCAGCAGTGCACGGACAAACACCGGGGAGCTGTTTTTT. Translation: CASSARTNTGELFF.

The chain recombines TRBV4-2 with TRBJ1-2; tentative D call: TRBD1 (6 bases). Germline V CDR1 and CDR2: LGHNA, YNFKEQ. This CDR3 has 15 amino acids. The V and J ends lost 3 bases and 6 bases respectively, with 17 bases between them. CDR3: CASSQYRQAGDGYTF. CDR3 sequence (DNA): TGTGCCAGCAGCCAGTACCGACAGGCCGGGGATGGCTACACCTTC.